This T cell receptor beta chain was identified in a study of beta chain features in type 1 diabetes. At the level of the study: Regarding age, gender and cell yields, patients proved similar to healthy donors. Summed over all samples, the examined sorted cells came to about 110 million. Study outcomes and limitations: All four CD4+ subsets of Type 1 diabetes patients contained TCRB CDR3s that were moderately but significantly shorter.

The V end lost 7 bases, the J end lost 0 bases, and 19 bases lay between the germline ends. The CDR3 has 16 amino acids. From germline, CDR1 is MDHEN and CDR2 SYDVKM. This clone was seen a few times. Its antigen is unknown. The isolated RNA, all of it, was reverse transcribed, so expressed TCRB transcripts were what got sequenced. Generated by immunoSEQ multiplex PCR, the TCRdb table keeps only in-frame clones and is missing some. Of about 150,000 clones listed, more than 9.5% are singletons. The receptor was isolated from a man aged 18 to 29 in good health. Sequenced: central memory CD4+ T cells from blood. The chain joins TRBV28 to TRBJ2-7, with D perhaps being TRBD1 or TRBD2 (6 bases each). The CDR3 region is CASTFWGAGSSYEQYF. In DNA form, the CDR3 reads TGTGCCAGCACCTTTTGGGGGGCTGGTAGCTCCTACGAGCAGTACTTC.